This T cell receptor beta chain was found in a study of shared clonotypes between healthy human individuals. Findings and caveats of the study: The generation probabilities recorded for non-shared clonotypes fell below those of clonotypes shared by all four donors. Several donors held around 5% of naive CD4 clonotypes in common.

Per the germline V gene, CDR1 is MDHEN and CDR2 is SYDVKM. V lost 2 bases, J lost 7 bases, and 6 bases stayed unmatched. This CDR3 is 14 amino acids long. Data came from immunoSEQ multiplex PCR; TCRdb stores just in-frame clones and leaves some out. The profile covers just over 2,000,000 clones, with 95% appearing a single time and 0.13% taken by the ten largest. On this clone: The antigen is undetermined.

The sequence derives from a man aged 18 to 29 in good health. The sequenced sample consisted of naive CD4+ T cells sorted from blood. Subset meaning: CD45RA+ positively selected. The rearrangement joins TRBV28 to TRBJ2-7; TRBD1 aligns across 9 bases. This CDR3 reads CASSLPQGAGEQYF. The CDR3 DNA follows: TGTGCCAGCAGTTTACCACAGGGGGCAGGAGAGCAGTACTTC.